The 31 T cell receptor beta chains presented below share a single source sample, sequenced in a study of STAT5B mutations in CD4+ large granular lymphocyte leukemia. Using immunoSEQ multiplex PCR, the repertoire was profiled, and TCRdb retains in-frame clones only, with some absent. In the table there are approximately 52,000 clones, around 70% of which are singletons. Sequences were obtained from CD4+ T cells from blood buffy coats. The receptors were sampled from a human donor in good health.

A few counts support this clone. The CDR3 nucleotides read TGTGCCAGCACAGGCCAAATCGAGGTTGGCTACACCTTC. This codes for CASTGQIEVGYTF. This chain uses TRBV2 with TRBJ1-2; the D is unclear. Germline V CDR1 and CDR2: SNHLY, FYNNEI. The CDR3 runs to 13 residues. V was pared by 7 bases and J by 7 bases, with 16 bases between.

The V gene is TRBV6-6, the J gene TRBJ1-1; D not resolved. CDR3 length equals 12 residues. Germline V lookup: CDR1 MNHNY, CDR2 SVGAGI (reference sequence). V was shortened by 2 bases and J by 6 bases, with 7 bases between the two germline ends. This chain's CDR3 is CASSYTGAEAFF. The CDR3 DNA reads TGTGCCAGCAGTTACACCGGGGCTGAAGCTTTCTTT.

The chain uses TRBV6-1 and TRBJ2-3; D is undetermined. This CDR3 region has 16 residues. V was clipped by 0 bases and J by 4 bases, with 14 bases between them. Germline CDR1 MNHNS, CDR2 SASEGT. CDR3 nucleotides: TGTGCCAGCAGTGAAGCGGGTGGACCACCCCCAGATACGCAGTATTTT. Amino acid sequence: CASSEAGGPPPDTQYF.

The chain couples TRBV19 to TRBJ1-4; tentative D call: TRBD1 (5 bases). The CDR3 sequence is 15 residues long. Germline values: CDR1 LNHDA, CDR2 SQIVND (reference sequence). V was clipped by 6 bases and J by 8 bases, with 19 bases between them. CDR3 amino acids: CASRPLEGSQEKLFF. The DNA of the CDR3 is TGTGCCAGTAGGCCCCTGGAGGGGTCGCAAGAAAAACTGTTTTTT. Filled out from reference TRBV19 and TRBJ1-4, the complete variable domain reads DGGITQSPKYLFRKEGQNVTLSCEQNLNHDAMYWYRQDPGQGLRLIYYSQIVNDFQKGDIAEGYSVSREKKESFPLTVTSAQKNPTAFYLCASRPLEGSQEKLFFGSGTQLSVL.

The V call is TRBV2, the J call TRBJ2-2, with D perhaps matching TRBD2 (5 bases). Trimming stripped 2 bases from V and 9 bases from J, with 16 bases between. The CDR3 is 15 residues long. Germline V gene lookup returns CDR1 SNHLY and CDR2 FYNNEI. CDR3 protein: CASSEPAKGARELFF. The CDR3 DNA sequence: TGTGCCAGCAGTGAACCAGCAAAGGGAGCCCGGGAGCTGTTTTTT.

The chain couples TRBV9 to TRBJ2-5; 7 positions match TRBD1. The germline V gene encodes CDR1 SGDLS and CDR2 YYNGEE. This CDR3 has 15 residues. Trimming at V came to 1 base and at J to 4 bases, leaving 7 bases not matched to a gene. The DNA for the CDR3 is TGTGCCAGCAGCGTAAGTCAGGGGGACGGAGAGACCCAGTACTTC. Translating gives CASSVSQGDGETQYF.

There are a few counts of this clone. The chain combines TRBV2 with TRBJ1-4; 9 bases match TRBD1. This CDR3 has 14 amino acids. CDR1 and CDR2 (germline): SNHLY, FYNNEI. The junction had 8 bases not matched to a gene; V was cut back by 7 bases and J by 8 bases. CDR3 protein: CASTMTGGGEKLFF. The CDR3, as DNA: TGTGCCAGCACCATGACAGGGGGAGGGGAAAAACTGTTTTTT.

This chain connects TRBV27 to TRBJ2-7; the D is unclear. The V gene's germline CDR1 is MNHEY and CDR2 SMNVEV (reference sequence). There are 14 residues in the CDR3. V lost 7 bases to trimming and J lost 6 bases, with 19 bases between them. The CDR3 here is CASTNSGVPSEQYF. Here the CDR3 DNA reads TGTGCCAGCACCAACAGTGGTGTTCCGTCCGAGCAGTACTTC.

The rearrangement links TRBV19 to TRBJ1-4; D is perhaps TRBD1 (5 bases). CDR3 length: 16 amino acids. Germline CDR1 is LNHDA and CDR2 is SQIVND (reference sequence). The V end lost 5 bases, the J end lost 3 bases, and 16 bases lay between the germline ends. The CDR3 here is CASSAQGTGSNEKLFF. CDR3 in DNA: TGTGCCAGTAGTGCCCAGGGAACAGGTTCTAATGAAAAACTGTTTTTT.

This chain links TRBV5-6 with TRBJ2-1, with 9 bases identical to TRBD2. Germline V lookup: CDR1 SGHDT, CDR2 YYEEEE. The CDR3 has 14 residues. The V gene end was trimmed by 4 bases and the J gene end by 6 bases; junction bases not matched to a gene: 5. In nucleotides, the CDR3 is TGTGCCAGCAGCGTTGGCGGGGGGGCCAATGAGCAGTTCTTC. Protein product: CASSVGGGANEQFF.

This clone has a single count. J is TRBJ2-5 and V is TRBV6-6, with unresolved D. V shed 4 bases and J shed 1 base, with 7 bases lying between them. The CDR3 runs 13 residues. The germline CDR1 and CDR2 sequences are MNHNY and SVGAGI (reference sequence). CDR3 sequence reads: CASSWDPQETQYF. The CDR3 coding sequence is TGTGCCAGCAGTTGGGATCCCCAAGAGACCCAGTACTTC.

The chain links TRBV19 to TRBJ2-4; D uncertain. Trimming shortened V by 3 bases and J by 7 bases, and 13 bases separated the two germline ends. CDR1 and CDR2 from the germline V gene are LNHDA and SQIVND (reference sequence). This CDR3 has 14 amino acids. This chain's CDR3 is CASSINAVGNIQYF. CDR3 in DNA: TGTGCCAGTAGTATTAACGCGGTGGGGAACATTCAGTACTTC.

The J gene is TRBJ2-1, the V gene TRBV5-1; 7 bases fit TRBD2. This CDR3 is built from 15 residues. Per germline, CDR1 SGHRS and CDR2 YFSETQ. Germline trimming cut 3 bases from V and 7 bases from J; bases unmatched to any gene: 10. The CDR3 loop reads CASSSGVGGGNEQFF. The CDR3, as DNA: TGCGCCAGCAGCTCGGGGGTTGGGGGAGGGAATGAGCAGTTCTTC.

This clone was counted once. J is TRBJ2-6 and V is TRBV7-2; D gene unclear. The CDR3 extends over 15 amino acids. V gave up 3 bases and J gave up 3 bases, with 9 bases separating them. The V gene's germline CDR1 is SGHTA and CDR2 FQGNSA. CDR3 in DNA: TGTGCCAGCAGCTTTAGTGTTGGTGGGGCCAACGTCCTGACTTTC. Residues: CASSFSVGGANVLTF.

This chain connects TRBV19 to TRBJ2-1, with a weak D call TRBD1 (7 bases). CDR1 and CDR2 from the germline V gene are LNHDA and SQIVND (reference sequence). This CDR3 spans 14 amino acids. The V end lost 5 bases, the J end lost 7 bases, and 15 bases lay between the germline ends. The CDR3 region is CASSSGGQRNEQFF. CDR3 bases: TGTGCCAGTAGTTCCGGGGGACAGAGGAATGAGCAGTTCTTC.

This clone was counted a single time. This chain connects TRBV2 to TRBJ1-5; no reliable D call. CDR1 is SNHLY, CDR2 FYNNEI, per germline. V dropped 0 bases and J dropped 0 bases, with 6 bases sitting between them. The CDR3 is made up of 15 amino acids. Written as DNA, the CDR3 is TGTGCCAGCAGTGAAGCAGGATATAGCAATCAGCCCCAGCATTTT. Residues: CASSEAGYSNQPQHF.

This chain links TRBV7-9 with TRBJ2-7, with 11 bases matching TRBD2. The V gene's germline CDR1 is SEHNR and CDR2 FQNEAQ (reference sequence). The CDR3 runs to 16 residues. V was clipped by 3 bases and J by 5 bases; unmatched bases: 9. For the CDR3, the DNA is TGTGCCAGCAGCTTTTTTATTAGCGGGGGGGCGAACGAGCAGTACTTC. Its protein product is CASSFFISGGANEQYF. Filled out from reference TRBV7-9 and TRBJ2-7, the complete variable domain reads DTGVSQNPRHKITKRGQNVTFRCDPISEHNRLYWYRQTLGQGPEFLTYFQNEAQLEKSRLLSDRFSAERPKGSFSTLEIQRTEQGDSAMYLCASSFFISGGANEQYFGPGTRLTVT.

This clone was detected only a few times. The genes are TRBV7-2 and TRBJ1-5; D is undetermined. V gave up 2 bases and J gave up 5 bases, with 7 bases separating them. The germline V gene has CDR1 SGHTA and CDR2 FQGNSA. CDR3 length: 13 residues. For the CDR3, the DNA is TGTGCCAGCAGCTTAAGAGAGGATCAGCCCCAGCATTTT. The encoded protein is CASSLREDQPQHF. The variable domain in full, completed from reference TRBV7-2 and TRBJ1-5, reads GAGVSQSPSNKVTEKGKDVELRCDPISGHTALYWYRQSLGQGLEFLIYFQGNSAPDKSGLPSDRFSAERTGGSVSTLTIQRTQQEDSAVYLCASSLREDQPQHFGDGTRLSIL.

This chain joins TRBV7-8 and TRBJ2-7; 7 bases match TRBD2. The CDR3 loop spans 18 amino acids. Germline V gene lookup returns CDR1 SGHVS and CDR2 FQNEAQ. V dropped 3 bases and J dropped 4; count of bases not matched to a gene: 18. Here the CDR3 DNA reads TGTGCCAGCAGCTTTTCAACCTCTAGGAGGGAGGGAGGGTACGAGCAGTACGTC. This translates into CASSFSTSRREGGYEQYV.

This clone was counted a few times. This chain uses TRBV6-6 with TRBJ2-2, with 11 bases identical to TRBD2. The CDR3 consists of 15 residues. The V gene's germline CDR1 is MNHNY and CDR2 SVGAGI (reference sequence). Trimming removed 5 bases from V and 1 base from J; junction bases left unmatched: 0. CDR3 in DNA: TGTGCCAGCAGTCTAGCGGGGGGGAACACCGGGGAGCTGTTTTTT. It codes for CASSLAGGNTGELFF.

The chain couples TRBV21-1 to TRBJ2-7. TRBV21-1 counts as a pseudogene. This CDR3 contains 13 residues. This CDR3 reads CASTPKAPYEQYV. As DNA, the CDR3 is TGTGCCAGCACCCCAAAGGCACCCTACGAGCAGTACGTC.

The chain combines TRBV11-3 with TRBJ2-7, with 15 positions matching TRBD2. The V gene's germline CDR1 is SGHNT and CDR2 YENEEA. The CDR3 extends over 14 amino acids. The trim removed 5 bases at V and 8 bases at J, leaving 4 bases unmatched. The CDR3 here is CASSLGTSGGKQYF. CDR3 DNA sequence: TGTGCCAGCAGCCTTGGGACTAGCGGGGGGAAGCAGTACTTC.

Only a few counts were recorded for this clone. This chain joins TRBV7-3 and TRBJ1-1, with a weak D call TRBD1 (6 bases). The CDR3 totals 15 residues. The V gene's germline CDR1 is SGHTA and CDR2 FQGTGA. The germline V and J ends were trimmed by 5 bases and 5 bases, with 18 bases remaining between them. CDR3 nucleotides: TGTGCCAGCAGCATAAATGGGGGCGTTGGAACTGAAGCTTTCTTT. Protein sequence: CASSINGGVGTEAFF.

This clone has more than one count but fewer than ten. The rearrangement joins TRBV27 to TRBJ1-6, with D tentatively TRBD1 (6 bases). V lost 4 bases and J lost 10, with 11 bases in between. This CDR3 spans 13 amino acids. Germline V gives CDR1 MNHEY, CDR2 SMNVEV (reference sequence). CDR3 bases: TGTGCCAGCAGTTCCCAGGGGTACTCACCCCTCCACTTT. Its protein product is CASSSQGYSPLHF.

The CDR3 region is CASRKGQGPPETQYF. The CDR3 DNA is TGTGCCAGCAGGAAAGGACAGGGACCTCCGGAGACCCAGTACTTC. This sequence joins TRBV6-1 and TRBJ2-5, with TRBD1 identical over 8 bases. CDR1 is MNHNS, CDR2 SASEGT, per germline. The CDR3 totals 15 residues. Losses at the gene ends were 6 bases for V and 5 bases for J; bases not matched to a gene: 11.

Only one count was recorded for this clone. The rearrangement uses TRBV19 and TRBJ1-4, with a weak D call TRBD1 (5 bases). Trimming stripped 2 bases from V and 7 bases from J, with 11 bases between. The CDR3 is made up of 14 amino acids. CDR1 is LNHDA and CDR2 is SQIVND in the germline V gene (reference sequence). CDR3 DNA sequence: TGTGCCAGTAGTATACAGGGATGGAGTGAAAAACTGTTTTTT. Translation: CASSIQGWSEKLFF.

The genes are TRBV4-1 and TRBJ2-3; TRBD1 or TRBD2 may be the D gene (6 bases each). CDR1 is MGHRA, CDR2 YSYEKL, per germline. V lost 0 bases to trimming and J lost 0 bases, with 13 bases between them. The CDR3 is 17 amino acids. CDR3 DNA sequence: TGCGCCAGCAGCCAAGAATCCGGGGGCGCGAGCACAGATACGCAGTATTTT. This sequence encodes CASSQESGGASTDTQYF.

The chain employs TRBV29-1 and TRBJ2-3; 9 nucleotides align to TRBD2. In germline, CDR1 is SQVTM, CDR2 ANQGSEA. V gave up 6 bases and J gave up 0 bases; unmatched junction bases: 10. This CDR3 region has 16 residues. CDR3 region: CSVHKGTSLSTDTQYF. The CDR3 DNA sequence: TGCAGCGTCCACAAAGGGACTAGCCTTAGCACAGATACGCAGTATTTT.

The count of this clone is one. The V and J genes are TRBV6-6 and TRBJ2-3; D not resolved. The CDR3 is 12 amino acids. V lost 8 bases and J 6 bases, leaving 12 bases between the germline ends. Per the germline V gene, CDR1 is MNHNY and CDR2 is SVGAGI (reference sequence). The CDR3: CASGPVGDTQYF. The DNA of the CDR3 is TGTGCCAGCGGCCCGGTGGGGGATACGCAGTATTTT.

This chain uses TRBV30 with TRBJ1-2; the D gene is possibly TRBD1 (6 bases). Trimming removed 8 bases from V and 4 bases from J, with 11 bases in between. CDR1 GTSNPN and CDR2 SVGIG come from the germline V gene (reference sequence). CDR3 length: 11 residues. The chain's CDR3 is CATMTGYGYTF. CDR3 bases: TGTGCCACCATGACAGGCTATGGCTACACCTTC.

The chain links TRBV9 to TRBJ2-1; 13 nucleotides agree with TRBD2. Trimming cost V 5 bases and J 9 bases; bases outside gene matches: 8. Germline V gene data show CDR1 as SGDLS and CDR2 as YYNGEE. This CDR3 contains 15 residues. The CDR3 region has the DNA TGTGCCAGCAGTCCGGGGGGACTAGCGGGGACTGAGCAGTTCTTC. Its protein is CASSPGGLAGTEQFF.